This T cell receptor beta chain was obtained from a study of CD8 T cells in Susac syndrome. The authors carried out high-throughput sequencing of TCR beta. They applied it to CD8+ and CD4+ T cells obtained from blood. The germline CDR1 and CDR2 sequences are MNHEY and SVGAGI. The CDR3 loop spans 13 amino acids. Trimming pared 1 base from V and 3 bases from J, leaving 7 bases between. Reverse transcription of 0.5 to 1 ug RNA was performed with random hexamers. Amplification of TCR beta CDR3 by immunoSEQ multiplex PCR spanned 54 Vbeta and 13 Jbeta. From the immunoSEQ multiplex PCR reads, TCRdb called clonotypes with MiXCR, one entry per CDR3 protein. The table lists around 59,000 distinct CDR3 sequences, around 94% of them singletons.

The J gene is TRBJ2-7, the V gene TRBV6-5; D unclear. This receptor was obtained from a human donor in good health. The sample was CD8+ T cells from PBMCs. CDR3 residues: CASSYLTGYEQYF. The CDR3 DNA follows: TGTGCCAGCAGTTACTTGACCGGCTACGAGCAGTACTTC.